One and the same sample provided the 20 T cell receptor beta chains below, sequenced in a study of blood T cell repertoires in COVID-19. The repertoire was sequenced with immunoSEQ multiplex PCR; TCRdb's copy has only in-frame clones and lacks some. The table includes 250,000 or so clones, about 87% detected once. Sequencing was carried out using PBMCs or T cells enriched from blood (not recorded which). All receptors derive from a woman under 40 with acute COVID-19.

This chain uses TRBV6-6 with TRBJ1-1; D not resolved. V lost 2 bases, J lost 4 bases, and 17 bases lay in between. CDR1 is MNHNY and CDR2 is SVGAGI in the germline V gene (reference sequence). The CDR3 loop spans 16 amino acids. In DNA form, the CDR3 reads TGTGCCAGCAGTTACACACGAAAGAATCCTTCCACTGAAGCTTTCTTT. Its translation is CASSYTRKNPSTEAFF.

The rearrangement joins TRBV27 to TRBJ2-3; D uncertain. V shed 5 bases and J shed 3 bases, with 18 bases lying between them. CDR1 MNHEY and CDR2 SMNVEV come from the germline V gene (reference sequence). The CDR3 consists of 16 residues. CDR3 residues: CASSDDSPHTTDTQYF. The CDR3 nucleotides read TGTGCCAGCAGTGACGACTCACCGCATACAACAGATACGCAGTATTTT.

The chain recombines TRBV15 with TRBJ2-3, with 9 bases lining up with TRBD2. CDR3 length equals 16 residues. The V gene end was trimmed by 5 bases and the J gene end by 3 bases; junction bases not matched to a gene: 9. Germline loops: CDR1 LNHNV, CDR2 YYDKDF (reference sequence). The CDR3 DNA reads as TGTGCCACCAGCGGCACGAATAGCGGGGGTACAGATACGCAGTATTTT. This encodes CATSGTNSGGTDTQYF.

CDR3 amino acids: CASRMGGSYNEQFF. CDR3 coding DNA: TGCGCCAGCAGGATGGGGGGCTCCTACAATGAGCAGTTCTTC. The J gene is TRBJ2-1, the V gene TRBV5-1; D might be TRBD2 (6 bases). The CDR3 covers 14 residues. The germline V and J ends were trimmed by 5 bases and 0 bases, with 9 bases remaining between them. CDR1 SGHRS and CDR2 YFSETQ come from the germline V gene.

The chain carries TRBV5-1 and TRBJ1-1; a weak D match, TRBD1 (6 bases). The CDR3 is 16 amino acids. Deletions cut 2 bases from V and 0 bases from J, with 14 bases between. Germline CDR1 and CDR2: SGHRS and YFSETQ. The CDR3 DNA reads as TGCGCCAGCAGCTTCCTCGGACAGTTCATGAACACTGAAGCTTTCTTT. It is translated as CASSFLGQFMNTEAFF.

This clone was recorded only once. The CDR3 protein is CASSEQLNTEAFF. Here the CDR3 DNA reads TGTGCCAGCAGTGAACAGTTGAACACTGAAGCTTTCTTT. The chain uses TRBV6-4 and TRBJ1-1; D gene unclear. The CDR3 is 13 amino acids. The ends were cut back, 3 bases at V and 0 bases at J, with 5 bases in the middle. Per germline, CDR1 MRHNA and CDR2 SNTAGT.

This clone appeared a few times. This chain connects TRBV11-2 to TRBJ1-5, with TRBD1 as a possible D gene (6 bases). CDR3 length: 15 residues. V was pared by 0 bases and J by 2 bases, with 8 bases between. Germline V gene sequence: CDR1 SGHAT, CDR2 FQNNGV. CDR3 sequence (DNA): TGTGCCAGCAGCTTAGACAGGGGAGGCAATCAGCCCCAGCATTTT. Amino acid sequence: CASSLDRGGNQPQHF.

The V call is TRBV19, the J call TRBJ2-5; D remains unclear. The CDR3 is 15 residues long. V lost 3 bases and J lost 5, with 16 bases in between. Per germline, CDR1 LNHDA and CDR2 SQIVND (reference sequence). For the CDR3, the DNA is TGTGCCAGTAGTATCATTTTTGCAGGCATGGAGACCCAGTACTTC. Protein product: CASSIIFAGMETQYF. The full variable domain, rest sourced from reference TRBV19 and TRBJ2-5, is DGGITQSPKYLFRKEGQNVTLSCEQNLNHDAMYWYRQDPGQGLRLIYYSQIVNDFQKGDIAEGYSVSREKKESFPLTVTSAQKNPTAFYLCASSIIFAGMETQYFGPGTRLLVL.

The table lists this clone with a few counts. The chain employs TRBV25-1 and TRBJ1-1; no firm D call. CDR1 is MGHDK, CDR2 SYGVNS, per germline. The CDR3 consists of 16 residues. The germline V and J ends were trimmed by 0 bases and 1 base, with 12 bases remaining between them. CDR3 region: CASSEYFGGRNTEAFF. CDR3 in DNA: TGTGCCAGCAGTGAATATTTCGGCGGGAGGAACACTGAAGCTTTCTTT.

The chain carries TRBV11-2 and TRBJ1-2, with 10 bases identical to TRBD1. The CDR3 contains 16 residues. J lost 7 bases, V lost 3 bases, and 11 bases had no gene match. Germline V gene sequence: CDR1 SGHAT, CDR2 FQNNGV. DNA of the CDR3: TGTGCCAGCAGCTTGGACAGGGGGAGGCTCACTGGTGGCTACACCTTC. As protein: CASSLDRGRLTGGYTF.

CDR3 nucleotides: TGTGCCAGCAGCTTGGGGACAGGCTCTTCCAATGAGCAGTTCTTC. Translating gives CASSLGTGSSNEQFF. This sequence joins TRBV5-4 and TRBJ2-1; 7 bases agree with TRBD1. The CDR3 covers 15 residues. Germline V gene lookup returns CDR1 SGHNT and CDR2 YYREEE (reference sequence). The ends lost 0 bases at V and 6 bases at J; junction bases unmatched: 6.

The chain has TRBV12-3 or TRBV12-4 and TRBJ1-1, with D maybe TRBD1 (5 bases). V lost 5 bases, J lost 4 bases, and 8 bases lay in between. The CDR3 length is 12 residues. The CDR3 loop is CASSRGGTEAFF. Written as DNA, the CDR3 is TGTGCCAGCAGTCGGGGGGGCACTGAAGCTTTCTTT.

The chain combines TRBV19 with TRBJ1-2; D is ambiguous. In germline, CDR1 is LNHDA, CDR2 SQIVND (reference sequence). Trimming cost V 5 bases and J 4 bases, with 5 bases left between them. This CDR3 spans 11 amino acids. The CDR3 DNA follows: TGTGCCAGTAGTCACAGCTATGGCTACACCTTC. It is translated as CASSHSYGYTF.

The chain is built from TRBV4-1 and TRBJ1-5; D is perhaps TRBD1 (5 bases). The CDR3 sequence is 15 residues long. Trimming took 0 bases from V and 6 from J, leaving 12 bases between them. Germline loops: CDR1 MGHRA, CDR2 YSYEKL. The CDR3, as DNA: TGCGCCAGCAGCCAAGAAGGACACGGTCGTCAGCCCCAGCATTTT. This encodes CASSQEGHGRQPQHF.

The genes are TRBV3-1 (or the pseudogene TRBV3-2) and TRBJ2-7; 9 bases are a match to TRBD1. Germline loops: CDR1 LGHDT, CDR2 YNNKEL (reference sequence). J gave up 0 bases and V 0 bases, and 9 bases lay outside the gene matches. CDR3 length: 18 amino acids. The CDR3 region is CASSQDHGQGPNSYEQYF. The CDR3 nucleotides read TGTGCCAGCAGCCAAGATCACGGACAGGGGCCGAACTCCTACGAGCAGTACTTC.

About this clone: Other DNA sequences in this specimen translate into the identical CDR3. V is TRBV4-3 and J is TRBJ2-4; D is uncertain. This CDR3 contains 15 residues. Trimming took off 0 bases at V and 0 bases at J, with 6 bases between the two ends. Germline values: CDR1 LGHNA, CDR2 YSLEER. The CDR3 region has the DNA TGCGCCAGCAGCCAAGACAGTTTAGCCAAAAACATTCAGTACTTC. Translating it yields CASSQDSLAKNIQYF.

The gene calls are TRBV30 and TRBJ1-1; tentatively, D is TRBD1 (6 bases). The germline V and J ends were trimmed by 2 bases and 13 bases, with 20 bases remaining between them. CDR3 length: 13 residues. Looked up from germline, CDR1 is GTSNPN and CDR2 is SVGIG (reference sequence). CDR3 region: CAWSTPPRDIDFF. The CDR3 DNA sequence: TGTGCCTGGAGTACCCCCCCCCGGGACATCGATTTCTTT.

The chain links TRBV7-6 to TRBJ1-4, with D possibly matching TRBD1 (6 bases). This CDR3 contains 16 residues. Deletions cut 5 bases from V and 0 bases from J, with 13 bases between. Germline V lookup: CDR1 SGHVS, CDR2 FNYEAQ. The CDR3, as DNA: TGTGCCAGCAGCAGGACAGACTCACCAACTAATGAAAAACTGTTTTTT. Translation: CASSRTDSPTNEKLFF.

This rearrangement joins TRBV6-5 to TRBJ2-7; 8 bases align to TRBD1. The CDR3 is 16 residues long. Per germline, CDR1 MNHEY and CDR2 SVGAGI. Trimming took 0 bases from V and 0 from J; bases not matched to a gene: 4. CDR3 nucleotides: TGTGCCAGCAGTTACTCGACGGGACAGGCCTCCTACGAGCAGTACTTC. It specifies CASSYSTGQASYEQYF.

The chain is built from TRBV9 and TRBJ1-2, with 7 bases that match TRBD1. This CDR3 has 17 amino acids. In germline, CDR1 is SGDLS, CDR2 YYNGEE. V lost 3 bases and J lost 2; bases outside the gene matches: 13. CDR3 coding DNA: TGTGCCAGCAGCGGACGGGGACAGAACGATACCAACTATGGCTACACCTTC. Protein: CASSGRGQNDTNYGYTF.